This T cell receptor beta chain is from a study of CD8 T cells in Susac syndrome. The CDR3 runs 17 residues. Looked up from germline, CDR1 is MNHEY and CDR2 is SMNVEV (reference sequence). The trim removed 0 bases at V and 2 bases at J, leaving 7 bases unmatched. A quantity of roughly 0.5 to 1 ug RNA underwent reverse transcription using random hexamers. TCRdb reprocessed the immunoSEQ multiplex PCR reads with MiXCR, giving one entry per CDR3 protein. Of hundreds of thousands of distinct CDR3 sequences detected, roughly 85% appear once; the ten largest clones hold roughly 0.1%. This sequence joins TRBV27 and TRBJ1-1, with 9 bases lining up with TRBD1. Sequenced material: CD8+ T cells from PBMCs. The TCR originated in a human donor with multiple sclerosis. CDR3 DNA: TGTGCCAGCAGTTTATCGGGACAGGGTTCGTATAACACTGAAGCTTTCTTT. Protein product: CASSLSGQGSYNTEAFF.